Shown below are 23 T cell receptor beta chains from a single sample sequenced in a study of tumor-infiltrating lymphocytes in glioblastoma multiforme (dated by TCRdb to the late 2010s). Sequencing instrument: Illumina HiSeq 2500. TCRB libraries were built from RNA via three nested multiplex PCR rounds using a modified ARM-PCR protocol with multiple V-beta primers and a C-beta primer. TCRdb itself trimmed the public reads at Q25 with fastp, ran MiXCR and retained productive beta chains. Rows are unified per CDR3 protein, each entry keeping the most common DNA and genes. The sample includes approximately 30,000 distinct CDR3 sequences, with 60% to 65% observed a single time. The ten largest clones represent approximately 35% of the sample. Sequences were obtained from brain tumor tissue. These receptors came from a male donor with glioblastoma.

Remarks on this clonotype: One end of the junction varies from germline; a read error may be responsible. Written as DNA, the CDR3 is TGCTGTGCTGGAACTAGCGGGGGCCTCACAGATAAGCAATATTTT. Amino acid sequence: CCAGTSGGLTDKQYF. V is TRBV20-1 and J is TRBJ2-3; 11 nucleotides agree with TRBD2. Germline assignment: CDR1 DFQATT and CDR2 SNEGSKA (reference sequence). This CDR3 contains 15 residues.

The chain uses TRBV4-2 and TRBJ2-7; possibly TRBD1 or TRBD2 for D (6 bases each). The CDR3 has 12 residues. Trimming took 6 bases from V and 6 from J, leaving 12 bases between them. Per germline, CDR1 LGHNA and CDR2 YNFKEQ. CDR3 nucleotides: TGTGCCAGCAGGTCCGGGGGCCCCGAGCAGTACTTC. It translates to CASRSGGPEQYF.

This clonotype came up many times. A much larger clone sits a single nucleotide away, making a read error possible. This chain joins TRBV20-1 and TRBJ1-2; tentatively, D is TRBD1 (5 bases). Trimming left V 3 bases short and J 4 bases short, with 15 bases between. Germline CDR1 DFQATT, CDR2 SNEGSKA (reference sequence). There are 14 residues in the CDR3. DNA of the CDR3: TGCAGTGCTAGTGGTGGGGCCGAGGGCTATGGCTACACCTTC. Translated, it gives CSASGGAEGYGYTF.

With regard to this clonotype: At one end the junction does not follow the germline gene, possibly because of a read error. The V and J genes are TRBV28 and TRBJ2-7; D is unresolved. Germline V lookup: CDR1 MDHEN, CDR2 SYDVKM. The CDR3 runs 15 residues. CDR3 loop: CAGSLSWQKGYEQYF. The CDR3 nucleotides are TGTGCCGGCAGTTTATCTTGGCAGAAGGGCTACGAGCAGTACTTC.

As to this clonotype: The conserved final phenylalanine or tryptophan is absent from the CDR3, which likely points to a read error. The CDR3 loop is CSASGTWAKETSTDTQYS. The CDR3 DNA reads as TGCAGTGCTAGTGGGACATGGGCGAAAGAAACTAGCACAGATACGCAGTATTCT. This chain uses TRBV20-1 with TRBJ2-3; D possibly corresponds to TRBD1 (6 bases). The V gene's germline CDR1 is DFQATT and CDR2 SNEGSKA (reference sequence). The CDR3 is made up of 18 amino acids. The V end lost 3 bases, the J end lost 0 bases, and 22 bases lay between the germline ends.

The chain carries TRBV28 and TRBJ2-3; the D gene is possibly TRBD2 (7 bases). CDR1 and CDR2 (germline): MDHEN, SYDVKM. The CDR3 loop spans 18 amino acids. V was trimmed by 1 base and J by 2 bases, leaving 19 bases between them. CDR3 in DNA: TGTGCCAGCAGTTTATTGGGGGGGGCACAGAAGGCCACAGATACGCAGTATTTT. This sequence encodes CASSLLGGAQKATDTQYF.

Comments on this clonotype: A much larger clone lies a single base off, so this may be a read error. This rearrangement joins TRBV9 to TRBJ2-2; the D gene could be TRBD1 or TRBD2 (5 bases each). This CDR3 contains 16 residues. Trimming left V 4 bases short and J 2 bases short, with 15 bases between. The V gene's germline CDR1 is SGDLS and CDR2 YYNGEE. This CDR3 reads CASSTGAHRNTGELFF. In nucleotides, the CDR3 is TGTGCCAGCAGCACCGGGGCACACAGAAACACCGGGGAGCTGTTTTTT.

This clonotype showed up many times. The V and J genes are TRBV12-3 or TRBV12-4 and TRBJ2-1, with 7 bases fitting TRBD1. The CDR3 is made up of 15 amino acids. The J segment lost 7 bases and the V segment lost 3 bases, leaving 9 bases of the junction unmatched. The CDR3 coding sequence is TGTGCCAGCAGTTTCTTGGACAGGCGGAGAAATGAGCAGTTCTTC. Its translation is CASSFLDRRRNEQFF.

This clonotype is labeled as medium-sized. This chain joins TRBV6-1 and TRBJ1-4, with no clear D. The CDR3 consists of 12 residues. Germline V lookup: CDR1 MNHNS, CDR2 SASEGT. V dropped 7 bases and J dropped 5 bases, with 8 bases sitting between them. CDR3 amino acids: CASNQPNEKLFF. The CDR3, as DNA: TGTGCCAGCAACCAACCCAATGAAAAACTGTTTTTT.

In this sample, this clonotype turned up many times. The genes are TRBV12-3 or TRBV12-4 and TRBJ1-5, with 8 bases lining up with TRBD1. The V and J ends lost 5 bases and 2 bases, in that order; junction bases with no gene match: 5. CDR3 length: 15 amino acids. The CDR3 DNA reads as TGTGCCAGCAGTATAGACAGGGGAGGCAATCAGCCCCAGCATTTT. Its protein product is CASSIDRGGNQPQHF.

Concerning this clonotype itself: Sequence at one end of the junction differs from germline and may be a read error. The chain uses TRBV20-1 and TRBJ2-5; a weak D match, TRBD2 (6 bases). The CDR3 runs 14 residues. Germline values: CDR1 DFQATT, CDR2 SNEGSKA (reference sequence). This CDR3 is CSASNAGSRETQYF. CDR3 coding DNA: TGCAGTGCTAGTAACGCGGGGTCTAGGGAGACCCAGTATTTC.

This clonotype appeared many times. This CDR3 is CASRSGEVPDTQYF. CDR3 nucleotide sequence: TGTGCCAGCAGGTCCGGGGAGGTCCCAGATACGCAGTATTTT. V is TRBV6-5 and J is TRBJ2-3, with D maybe TRBD2 (6 bases). The CDR3 loop spans 14 amino acids. CDR1 and CDR2 from the germline V gene are MNHEY and SVGAGI. V lost 6 bases to trimming and J lost 4 bases, with 14 bases between them.

As regards this clonotype: A much bigger clone sits one base away, suggesting this may be a read error. The V call is TRBV14, the J call TRBJ2-1; TRBD2 might be the D (7 bases). The CDR3 length is 13 residues. Looked up from germline, CDR1 is SGHDN and CDR2 is FVKESK. The CDR3 bases are TGTACCAGCAGCCAATGGGGGGGCCAAGAGCAGTTCTTC. Translation gives CTSSQWGGQEQFF. The whole variable domain, remainder taken from reference TRBV14 and TRBJ2-1, is EAGVTQFPSHSVIEKGQTVTLRCDPISGHDNLYWYRRVMGKEIKFLLHFVKESKQDESGMPNNRFLAERTGGTYSTLKVQPAELEDSGVYFCTSSQWGGQEQFFGPGTRLTVL.

V is TRBV11-2 and J is TRBJ1-1, with TRBD1 as a possible D gene (5 bases). The CDR3 is 13 amino acids. Germline CDR1 and CDR2: SGHAT and FQNNGV. V was trimmed by 5 bases and J by 5 bases, leaving 12 bases between them. CDR3 nucleotide sequence: TGTGCCAGCAGCCAACAGGTGGCAACTGAAGCTTTCTTT. As protein: CASSQQVATEAFF.

Worth noting for this clonotype: One junction end disagrees with the germline gene, perhaps due to a read error. The CDR3: CSVARDREPSLRF. The DNA for the CDR3 is TGCAGCGTTGCCAGGGACAGAGAACCATCCCTCCGCTTT. V is TRBV29-1 and J is TRBJ1-6; 7 positions agree with TRBD1. The CDR3 has 13 amino acids. CDR1 is SQVTM and CDR2 is ANQGSEA in the germline V gene.

The chain links TRBV11-3 to TRBJ2-1; D unresolved. The CDR3 consists of 13 residues. V lost 4 bases and J 9 bases, leaving 13 bases between the germline ends. Per germline, CDR1 SGHNT and CDR2 YENEEA. The chain's CDR3 is CASSSAVEREQFF. In nucleotides, the CDR3 is TGTGCCAGCAGCTCGGCCGTGGAGCGTGAGCAGTTCTTC.

V usage is TRBV6-6 and J usage is TRBJ2-7; tentatively, D is TRBD1 (5 bases). In germline, CDR1 is MNHNY, CDR2 SVGAGI (reference sequence). The CDR3 length is 12 residues. The CDR3 region is CDISQQVYEQYF. DNA of the CDR3: TGTGACATCAGTCAACAGGTCTACGAGCAGTACTTC.

With respect to this clonotype: Given a much more abundant clone one base away, this may be a read error. The chain has TRBV28 and TRBJ2-3; D might be TRBD2 (5 bases). The CDR3 is made up of 14 amino acids. CDR1 MDHEN and CDR2 SYDVKM come from the germline V gene. The CDR3 DNA is TGTACCAGCAGTTTTTTACTAGGCACAGATACGCAGTATTTT. Protein product: CTSSFLLGTDTQYF.

The rearrangement joins TRBV7-9 to TRBJ1-2; D is unresolved. Germline CDR1 SEHNR, CDR2 FQNEAQ (reference sequence). V gave up 9 bases and J gave up 7 bases, with 15 bases separating them. The CDR3 runs 12 residues. This CDR3 is CARGGTAFGYTF. CDR3 bases: TGTGCCAGGGGTGGTACTGCCTTTGGCTACACCTTC.

A note on this clonotype: The conserved phenylalanine or tryptophan normally closing the CDR3 is absent here, so this likely arose from a read error. The chain recombines TRBV7-9 with TRBJ2-3, with D possibly called TRBD1 or TRBD2 (5 bases each). V lost 3 bases, J lost 9 bases, and 16 bases lay in between. Germline CDR1 SEHNR, CDR2 FQNEAQ (reference sequence). The CDR3 consists of 14 residues. The CDR3 here is CASSFGASKKTQYL. DNA for the CDR3: TGTGCCAGCAGCTTCGGGGCTAGCAAAAAGACGCAGTATTTA.

Concerning this clonotype itself: A read error may explain this, as a much larger clone is one base away. The chain employs TRBV20-1 and TRBJ2-7; the match to TRBD2 covers 13 bases. Germline V gene lookup returns CDR1 DFQATT and CDR2 SNEGSKA (reference sequence). The CDR3 spans 17 residues. V gave up 2 bases and J gave up 3 bases; unmatched junction bases: 10. This CDR3 reads CSARLDLGLAGDYEQYF. As DNA, the CDR3 is TGCAGTGCTAGACTCGATCTCGGACTAGCGGGGGACTACGAGCAGTACTTC.

This clonotype turned up a few times. The gene calls are TRBV11-2 and TRBJ2-5; D not resolved. V shed 5 bases and J shed 2 bases, with 6 bases lying between them. The CDR3 runs to 12 residues. Per germline, CDR1 SGHAT and CDR2 FQNNGV. The DNA of the CDR3 is TGTGCCAGCAGCCCAGTGCAAGAGACCCAGTACTTC. Residues: CASSPVQETQYF.

Concerning this clonotype itself: No conserved phenylalanine or tryptophan ends this CDR3, so it is likely a read error. V and J are TRBV28 and TRBJ2-7; 9 bases match TRBD1. The CDR3 covers 16 residues. Per the germline V gene, CDR1 is MDHEN and CDR2 is SYDVKM. J was trimmed by 0 bases and V by 5 bases; bases with no gene match: 8. In DNA, the CDR3 is TGTGCCAGCAGTCCCCCGGGACAGGGCTCCTCCTACGAGCAGTACCTC. It is translated as CASSPPGQGSSYEQYL.